This T cell receptor (beta chain) derives from a study of CD8+CD57+ T cells in acquired aplastic anemia. The TCR beta profiling, which covered VDJ combination and CDR3 sequence, was carried out using genomic DNA as the template. MiXCR was run by TCRdb on the reads, yielding one entry per CDR3 protein. This table holds under 350,000 distinct CDR3 sequences, 56% found once. By flow cytometry, patients selected for sequencing had shown an expansion of CD8+CD57+ cells. From germline, CDR1 is LGHNA and CDR2 YSLEER. This CDR3 has 15 amino acids. The ends lost 4 bases at V and 4 bases at J; junction bases unmatched: 2.

The material sequenced was sorted CD4+, CD8+, or CD8+CD57+ T cells (not recorded which) from PBMCs. This sequence joins TRBV4-3 and TRBJ2-7, with TRBD2 matching 15 bases. This receptor was obtained from a human donor with aplastic anemia. In nucleotides, the CDR3 is TGCGCCAGCAGCCTAGGGACTAGCGGGGGGTACGAGCAGTACTTC. It translates to CASSLGTSGGYEQYF.